The entry that follows covers one T cell receptor beta chain sequence. Per the germline V gene, CDR1 is SGHNT and CDR2 is YENEEA. The CDR3 totals 14 residues. The J segment lost 7 bases and the V segment lost 5 bases, leaving 3 bases of the junction unmatched. Profiling relied on immunoSEQ multiplex PCR, and the TCRdb table lists in-frame clones only, not all of them. Counted here are some 67,000 clones, about four fifths occurring once; the ten biggest clones make up 6.3%. The sample is drawn from a study of blood T cell repertoires in COVID-19. Study background: COVID-19 samples collected from the United States, Italy and Spain covered acute and convalescent phases.

The TCR was taken from a woman between 55 and 75 years old with acute or convalescent COVID-19. Material: peripheral blood. The rearrangement uses TRBV11-3 and TRBJ2-3, with TRBD2 identical over 13 bases. The CDR3 loop is CASSQGLAGYTQYF. CDR3 nucleotide sequence: TGTGCCAGCAGCCAGGGACTAGCGGGGTATACGCAGTATTTT.